This passage covers 3 T cell receptor beta chains from one sample sequenced in a study of vaccination and CD4 T cells after COVID-19. Treatment of the sample: approximately nine-day PBMC culture with coronavirus spike peptide pools or control peptides (ViraFEST assay). No antigens are known for them. Cultured CD4+ T-cell DNA underwent Oncomine TCR Beta short-read sequencing. A single record per CDR3 protein comes from TCRdb applying MiXCR to the PCR reads. The data show 20,000 or so distinct CDR3 sequences, under 30% seen once. Sequencing was carried out using cultured CD4+ T cells from blood. The receptors here all came from a human donor with COVID-19.

This clonotype was recorded a few times. The chain joins TRBV20-1 to TRBJ2-2; no reliable D call. Per the germline V gene, CDR1 is DFQATT and CDR2 is SNEGSKA (reference sequence). The CDR3 extends over 13 amino acids. The ends were cut back, 3 bases at V and 5 bases at J, with 10 bases in the middle. For the CDR3, the DNA is TGCAGTGCTAGCCCTGCGAGTACCGGGGAGCTGTTTTTT. Its protein is CSASPASTGELFF.

This clonotype is labeled as medium-sized. The CDR3 nucleotides read TGTGCCAGCAGTGAGACGCAGGGGATTCAGCCCCAGCATTTT. Residues: CASSETQGIQPQHF. The chain combines TRBV6-1 with TRBJ1-5, with a possible D match to TRBD1 (6 bases). Deletions cut 3 bases from V and 6 bases from J, with 12 bases between. Germline loops: CDR1 MNHNS, CDR2 SASEGT. The CDR3 spans 14 residues.

The chain recombines TRBV27 with TRBJ2-3, with D possibly being TRBD2 (5 bases). Germline assignment: CDR1 MNHEY and CDR2 SMNVEV (reference sequence). The CDR3 is made up of 14 amino acids. V was clipped by 4 bases and J by 4 bases, with 12 bases between them. The CDR3 sequence: CASSSLAYSDTQYF. CDR3 coding DNA: TGTGCCAGCAGTTCCCTAGCCTATTCAGATACGCAGTATTTT.